This is a list of T cell receptor beta chains from one sample in a study of Graves' ophthalmopathy and Graves' hyperthyroidism. TCRdb reprocessed the multiplex PCR reads with MiXCR, giving one entry per CDR3 protein. The profile shows about 390,000 distinct CDR3 sequences, approximately 15% of them singletons. The material sequenced was peripheral blood. The receptor source for this set is a woman aged 18-35 years with stable Graves' hyperthyroidism. Each CDR3 is given with its conserved first and last residue.

V gene	J gene	CDR3 protein
TRBV24-1	TRBJ2-7	CATSDFDEQYF
TRBV27	TRBJ2-4	CASSLSPSRARFDKNIQYF
TRBV5-1	TRBJ2-5	CASQTSDRGEETQYF
TRBV7-9	TRBJ2-7	CASSLPRDPYEQYF
TRBV6-5	TRBJ1-1	CASMLGYTEAFF
TRBV12-3/TRBV12-4	TRBJ1-6	CASSFGGGNSPLHF
TRBV19	TRBJ2-5	CASSIRLGSQETQYF
TRBV12-5	TRBJ1-1	CASGNRGPTEAFF
TRBV6-1	TRBJ1-5	CASSHGAYNQPQHF
TRBV30	TRBJ1-1	CAWSVLENTEAFF
TRBV5-6	TRBJ1-5	CASSRTGRDNQPQHF
TRBV6-1	TRBJ2-7	CASSPPGTAGNEQYF
TRBV5-5	TRBJ1-2	CASSLPPISYGYTF
TRBV6-2/TRBV6-3	TRBJ1-2	CASSYSRGETDSHGYTF
TRBV20-1	TRBJ1-2	CSATPGSYGYTF
TRBV28	TRBJ2-2	CASSWGAGELFF
TRBV29-1	TRBJ2-7	CSVEDRRRGHGQYF
TRBV10-3	TRBJ1-1	CAISPGHLNTEAFF
TRBV27	TRBJ1-3	CASSFSPPGNTIYF
TRBV2	TRBJ2-7	CASLRPGGEQYF
TRBV7-8	TRBJ1-1	CASSLSGGGTEAFF
TRBV4-1	TRBJ2-2	CASSRGSRPGELFF
TRBV24-1	TRBJ1-1	CATSDTGLSNTEAVF
TRBV6-5	TRBJ2-5	CASSYSAALFQETQYF
TRBV19	TRBJ1-2	CASSILAKEGYGYTF
TRBV9	TRBJ1-1	CASSVADQNTEAFF
TRBV7-2	TRBJ2-7	CASSLDRGDYEQYF
TRBV30	TRBJ1-1	CAWRTGGNTEAFF
TRBV6-1	TRBJ1-2	CASSIGQVGGYGYTF
TRBV27	TRBJ1-1	CASSFGTGSTEAFF
TRBV15	TRBJ2-7	CATSRDRDSSSYEQYF
TRBV24-1	TRBJ2-7	CATSDPRQGYEQYF
TRBV5-1	TRBJ1-6	CASSLLGYGNSPLHF
TRBV6-2/TRBV6-3	TRBJ2-7	CASKTAGPFYEQYF
TRBV5-1	TRBJ2-7	CASSLPSGGAYEQYF
TRBV19	TRBJ1-2	CASMGTTNYGYTF
TRBV10-3	TRBJ2-2	CAIRDSALNTGELFF
TRBV12-3/TRBV12-4	TRBJ1-2	CASRRDGTGRYGYTF
TRBV12-3/TRBV12-4	TRBJ2-2	CASSLTGPLAGELFF
TRBV7-3	TRBJ1-1	CASSLMAKNTEAFF
TRBV5-1	TRBJ1-2	CASSLTGTGGFYGYTF
TRBV14	TRBJ1-1	CASSQGKQGIMNTEAFF
TRBV7-9	TRBJ2-7	CAISLGHRTYEQYF
TRBV20-1	TRBJ2-7	CSASKGVWEDEQYF
TRBV6-5	TRBJ2-2	CASSWDGIAGELFF
TRBV12-3/TRBV12-4	TRBJ1-1	CASSFRRDTEAFF
TRBV12-3/TRBV12-4	TRBJ2-5	CASSPGQEQETQYF
TRBV15	TRBJ2-7	CATSSRQGAHEQYF
TRBV6-2/TRBV6-3	TRBJ1-2	CASSYLGSQIPDYGYTF
TRBV6-1	TRBJ2-7	CASRKSGTEPNYEQYF
TRBV24-1	TRBJ2-2	CATSDPRIGGVSTGELFF
TRBV3-1	TRBJ1-1	CASSQRDRGLNTEAFF
TRBV3-1	TRBJ1-1	CASSLKGFYTEAFF
TRBV12-3/TRBV12-4	TRBJ1-5	CASRRTGQMSNQPQHF
TRBV3-1	TRBJ1-6	CASSHRQGLNSPLHF
TRBV2	TRBJ2-7	CATVRDRLSYEQYF
TRBV12-3/TRBV12-4	TRBJ1-1	CASSFAMNTEAFF
TRBV6-1	TRBJ1-2	CASNPTGQEYGYTF
TRBV20-1	TRBJ1-1	CSATWDRRSTEAFF
TRBV5-1	TRBJ2-2	CASRPPGQGSGELFF